This TCR beta chain originates from a study of T cell responses to AZD1222 COVID-19 vaccine. Findings of the study overall: In all cases, repertoires were sampled only after the peak T cell response. CD4 TCRs linked to vaccination spanned spike, dominating at 160-218 and 743-854.

Points on this clone: The antigen is not known.

Using immunoSEQ multiplex PCR, the repertoire was profiled, and TCRdb retains in-frame clones only, with some absent. The table lists some 130,000 clones, about 87% of them singletons. The CDR3 runs to 16 residues. The V end lost 3 bases, the J end lost 4 bases, and 21 bases lay between the germline ends. Germline assignment: CDR1 SQVTM and CDR2 ANQGSEA. This sequence was found in an adult in good health. The sequencing used peripheral blood, collected on day 0 of AZD1222 vaccination. The V gene is TRBV29-1, the J gene TRBJ1-2, with a possible D match to TRBD1 (6 bases). The CDR3 here is CSVEVRGLHQRYGYTF. The CDR3 DNA reads TGCAGCGTTGAGGTCCGGGGGCTACACCAACGCTATGGCTACACCTTC.